Only a few counts were recorded for the clone carrying this T cell receptor beta chain. As yet, its antigen is unknown. These data come from a study of shared clonotypes between healthy human individuals. Partitioning of CD4+ cells yielded a CD45RA+ naive subset and a CD45RA-negative memory subset. Findings of the study overall: In several donors, around 5.5% of naive CD4 clonotypes appeared in common.

Over several immunoSEQ plates, each subset's genomic DNA was distributed in even portions. Original data processing: Owing to the provision of junction-only sequences devoid of quality scores by immunoSEQ, filtering differed. Sequencing was performed with immunoSEQ multiplex PCR; in TCRdb, only in-frame clones are kept and a portion is missing. V and J calls and clone size are as listed in that table; D and trimming were resolved from the DNA. The table includes about 960,000 clones, 76% detected once. V lost 10 bases, J lost 4 bases, and 10 bases lay in between. CDR3 length: 11 amino acids. Germline CDR1 reads MDHEN; CDR2 reads SYDVKM.

The V and J genes are TRBV28 and TRBJ1-2, with D unclear. The sequencing sample was made of memory CD4+ T cells sorted from blood. Subset noted: CD45RA-negative fraction. The clonotype comes from a man younger than 30 in good health. CDR3 loop: CAITRGYGYTF. The CDR3 coding sequence is TGTGCCATTACCCGAGGCTATGGCTACACCTTC.